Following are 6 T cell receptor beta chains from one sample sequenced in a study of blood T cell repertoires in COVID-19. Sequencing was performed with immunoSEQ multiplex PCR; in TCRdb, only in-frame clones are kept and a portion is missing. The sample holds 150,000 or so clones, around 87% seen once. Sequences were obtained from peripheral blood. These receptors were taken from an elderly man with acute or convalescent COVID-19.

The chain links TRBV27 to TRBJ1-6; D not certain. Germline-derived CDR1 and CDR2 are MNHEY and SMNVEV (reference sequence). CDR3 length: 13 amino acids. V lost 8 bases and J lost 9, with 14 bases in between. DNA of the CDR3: TGTGCCAGCGGAACAGAGTCCAGTTCACCCCTCCACTTT. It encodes CASGTESSSPLHF.

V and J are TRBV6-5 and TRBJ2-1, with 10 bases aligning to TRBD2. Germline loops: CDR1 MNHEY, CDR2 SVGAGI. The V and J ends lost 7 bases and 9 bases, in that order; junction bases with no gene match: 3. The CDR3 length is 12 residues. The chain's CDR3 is CASKGLAIEQFF. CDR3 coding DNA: TGTGCCAGCAAGGGACTAGCGATTGAGCAGTTCTTC.

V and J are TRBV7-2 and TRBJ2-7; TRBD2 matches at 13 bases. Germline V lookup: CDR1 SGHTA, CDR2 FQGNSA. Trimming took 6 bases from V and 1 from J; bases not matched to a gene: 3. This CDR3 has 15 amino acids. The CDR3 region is CASSRLAGGSYEQYF. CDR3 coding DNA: TGTGCCAGCAGTCGACTAGCGGGAGGATCCTACGAGCAGTACTTC.

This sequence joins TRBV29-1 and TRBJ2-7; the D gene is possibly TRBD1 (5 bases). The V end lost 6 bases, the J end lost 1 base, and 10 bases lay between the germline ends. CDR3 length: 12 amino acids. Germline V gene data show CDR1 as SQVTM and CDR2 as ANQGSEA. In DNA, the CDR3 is TGCAGCGTGGAGACAGTTTCCTACGAGCAGTACTTC. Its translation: CSVETVSYEQYF.

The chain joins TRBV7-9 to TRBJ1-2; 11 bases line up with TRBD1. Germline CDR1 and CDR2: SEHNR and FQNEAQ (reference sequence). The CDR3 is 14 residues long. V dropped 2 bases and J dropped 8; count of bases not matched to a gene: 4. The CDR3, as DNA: TGTGCCAGCAGCTTACCCGGACAGGGGGCAGGCTACACCTTC. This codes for CASSLPGQGAGYTF.

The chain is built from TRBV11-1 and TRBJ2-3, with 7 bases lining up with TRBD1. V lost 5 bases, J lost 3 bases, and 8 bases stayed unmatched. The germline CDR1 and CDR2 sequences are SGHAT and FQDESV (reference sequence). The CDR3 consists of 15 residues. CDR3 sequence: CASSVPGQTTDTQYF. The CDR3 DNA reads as TGTGCCAGCAGCGTACCGGGACAGACTACAGATACGCAGTATTTT. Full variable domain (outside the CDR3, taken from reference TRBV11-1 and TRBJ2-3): EAEVAQSPRYKITEKSQAVAFWCDPISGHATLYWYRQILGQGPELLVQFQDESVVDDSQLPKDRFSAERLKGVDSTLKIQPAELGDSAMYLCASSVPGQTTDTQYFGPGTRLTVL.